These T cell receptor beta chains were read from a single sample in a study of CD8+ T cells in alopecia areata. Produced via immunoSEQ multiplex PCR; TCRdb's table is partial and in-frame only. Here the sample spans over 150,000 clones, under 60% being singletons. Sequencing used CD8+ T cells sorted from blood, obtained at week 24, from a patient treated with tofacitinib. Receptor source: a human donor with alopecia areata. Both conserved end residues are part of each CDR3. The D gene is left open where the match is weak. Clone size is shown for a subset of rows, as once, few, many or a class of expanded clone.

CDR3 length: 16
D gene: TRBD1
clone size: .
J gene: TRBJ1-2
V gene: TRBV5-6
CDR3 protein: CASSLGQGVSLSGYTF
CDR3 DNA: TGTGCCAGCAGCCTTGGACAGGGGGTTAGTCTTTCCGGCTACACCTTC

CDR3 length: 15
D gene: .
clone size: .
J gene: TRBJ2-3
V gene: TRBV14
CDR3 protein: CASSWHRESTDTQYF
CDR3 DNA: TGTGCCAGCAGCTGGCACAGGGAAAGCACAGATACGCAGTATTTT

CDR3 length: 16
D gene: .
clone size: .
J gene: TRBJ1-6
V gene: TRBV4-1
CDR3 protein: CASSHLSTGLYSPLHF
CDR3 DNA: TGCGCCAGCAGCCACCTATCTACGGGGTTGTATTCACCCCTCCACTTT

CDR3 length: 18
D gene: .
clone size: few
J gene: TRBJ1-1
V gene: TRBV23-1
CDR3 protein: CASSQSPRRDTMNTEAFF
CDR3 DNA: TGCGCCAGCAGTCAATCACCCCGGCGGGACACGATGAACACTGAAGCTTTCTTT

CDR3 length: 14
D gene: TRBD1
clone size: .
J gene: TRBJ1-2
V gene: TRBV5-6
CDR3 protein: CASSPGQGFGGNTF
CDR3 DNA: TGTGCCAGCAGTCCCGGACAGGGCTTTGGAGGGAACACCTTC

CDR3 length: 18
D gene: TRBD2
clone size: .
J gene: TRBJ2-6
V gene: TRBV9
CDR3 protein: CASNGLAGDNSGANVLTF
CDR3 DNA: TGTGCCAGCAACGGACTAGCGGGGGACAACTCTGGGGCCAACGTCCTGACTTTC

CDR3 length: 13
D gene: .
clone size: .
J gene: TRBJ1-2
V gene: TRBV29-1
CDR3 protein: CSVVGSADYGYTF
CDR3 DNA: TGCAGCGTTGTAGGCTCGGCGGACTATGGCTACACCTTC

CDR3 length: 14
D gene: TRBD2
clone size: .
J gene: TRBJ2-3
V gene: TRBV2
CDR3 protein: CASSEERGDYTQYF
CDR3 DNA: TGTGCCAGCAGTGAGGAGCGGGGGGACTATACGCAGTATTTT

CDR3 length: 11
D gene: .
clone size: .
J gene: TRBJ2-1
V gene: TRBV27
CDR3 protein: CASIGGNEQFF
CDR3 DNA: TGTGCCAGCATAGGGGGTAATGAGCAGTTCTTC

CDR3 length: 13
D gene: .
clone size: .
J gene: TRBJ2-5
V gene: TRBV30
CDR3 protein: CAWSRGNQETQYF
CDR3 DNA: TGTGCCTGGAGTCGGGGAAACCAAGAGACCCAGTACTTC

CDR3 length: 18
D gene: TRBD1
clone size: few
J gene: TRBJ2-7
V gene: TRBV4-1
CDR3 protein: CASSQVTMKGRQGYEQYF
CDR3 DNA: TGCGCCAGCAGCCAAGTGACGATGAAGGGCCGACAGGGCTACGAGCAGTACTTC

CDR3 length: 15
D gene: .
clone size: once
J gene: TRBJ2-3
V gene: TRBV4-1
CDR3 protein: CASSQEDFNTDTQYF
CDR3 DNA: TGCGCCAGCAGCCAAGAGGACTTCAACACAGATACGCAGTATTTT

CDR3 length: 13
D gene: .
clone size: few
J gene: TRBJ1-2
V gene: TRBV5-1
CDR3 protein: CASSLDGPDGYTF
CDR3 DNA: TGCGCCAGCAGCTTGGACGGACCTGATGGCTACACCTTC

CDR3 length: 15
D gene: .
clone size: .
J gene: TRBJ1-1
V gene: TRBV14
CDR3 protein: CASSHGTGLNTEAFF
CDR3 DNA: TGTGCCAGCAGCCACGGGACGGGATTGAACACTGAAGCTTTCTTT

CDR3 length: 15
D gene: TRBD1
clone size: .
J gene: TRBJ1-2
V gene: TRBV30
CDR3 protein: CAWSVGTGRNYGYTF
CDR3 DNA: TGTGCCTGGAGCGTTGGGACAGGGCGTAACTATGGCTACACCTTC

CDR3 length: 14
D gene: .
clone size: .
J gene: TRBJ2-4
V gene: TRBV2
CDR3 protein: CASSPPMAKNIQYF
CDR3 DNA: TGTGCCAGCAGTCCACCAATGGCCAAAAACATTCAGTACTTC

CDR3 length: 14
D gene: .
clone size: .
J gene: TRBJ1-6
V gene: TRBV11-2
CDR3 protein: CASSSSLLVSPLHF
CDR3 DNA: TGTGCCAGCAGCTCGTCCCTGCTTGTGTCACCCCTCCACTTT

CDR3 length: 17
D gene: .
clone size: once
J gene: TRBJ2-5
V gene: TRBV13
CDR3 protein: CASSLFGVQAAKETQYF
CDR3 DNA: TGTGCCAGCAGCCTGTTCGGGGTACAGGCTGCCAAAGAGACCCAGTACTTC

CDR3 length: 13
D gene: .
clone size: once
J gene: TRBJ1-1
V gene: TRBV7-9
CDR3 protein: CASSSPGNTEAFF
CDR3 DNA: TGTGCCAGCAGCTCCCCGGGGAACACTGAAGCTTTCTTT

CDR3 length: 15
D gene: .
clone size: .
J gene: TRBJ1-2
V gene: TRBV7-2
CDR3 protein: CASRDRADIHYGYTF
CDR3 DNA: TGTGCCAGCAGGGATAGGGCAGACATTCACTATGGCTACACCTTC

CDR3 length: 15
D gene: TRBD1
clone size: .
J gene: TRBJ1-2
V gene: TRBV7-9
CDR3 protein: CASSPRQGMEYGYTF
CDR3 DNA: TGTGCCAGCAGCCCCCGACAGGGGATGGAGTATGGCTACACCTTC

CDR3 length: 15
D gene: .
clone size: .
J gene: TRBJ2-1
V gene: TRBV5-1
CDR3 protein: CASSVTSGKNNEQFF
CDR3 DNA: TGCGCCAGCAGCGTAACCTCCGGGAAAAACAATGAGCAGTTCTTC

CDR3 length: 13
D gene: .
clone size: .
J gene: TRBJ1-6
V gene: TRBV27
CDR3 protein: CASSVSQRSPLHF
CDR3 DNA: TGTGCCAGCAGTGTCTCACAGCGTTCACCCCTCCACTTT

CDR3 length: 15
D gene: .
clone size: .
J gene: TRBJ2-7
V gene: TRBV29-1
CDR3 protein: CSVDGLAPGADEQYF
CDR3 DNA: TGCAGCGTTGACGGGCTGGCCCCTGGAGCCGACGAGCAGTACTTC

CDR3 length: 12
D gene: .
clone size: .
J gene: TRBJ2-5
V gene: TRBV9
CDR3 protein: CASSAAEGTQYF
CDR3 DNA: TGTGCCAGCAGCGCCGCGGAGGGGACCCAGTACTTC

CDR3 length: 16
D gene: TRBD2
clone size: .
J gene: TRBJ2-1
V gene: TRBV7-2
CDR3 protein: CASSVTSGGTYNEQFF
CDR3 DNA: TGTGCCAGCAGCGTGACTAGCGGGGGGACTTACAATGAGCAGTTCTTC

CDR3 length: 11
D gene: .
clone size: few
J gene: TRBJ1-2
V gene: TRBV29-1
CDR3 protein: CSVESGNGYTF
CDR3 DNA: TGCAGCGTTGAGTCGGGGAATGGCTACACCTTC

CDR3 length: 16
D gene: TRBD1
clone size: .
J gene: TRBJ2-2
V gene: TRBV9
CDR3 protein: CASSVDEGASTGELFF
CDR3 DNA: TGTGCCAGCAGCGTAGATGAGGGGGCTAGCACCGGGGAGCTGTTTTTT

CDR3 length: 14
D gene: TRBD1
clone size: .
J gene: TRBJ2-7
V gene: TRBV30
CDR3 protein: CAWSWDRGSYEQYF
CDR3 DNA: TGTGCCTGGAGTTGGGACAGGGGGTCCTACGAGCAGTACTTC

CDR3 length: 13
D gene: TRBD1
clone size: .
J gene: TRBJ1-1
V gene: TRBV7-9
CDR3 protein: CASSPGTDTEAFF
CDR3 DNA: TGTGCCAGCAGCCCAGGGACAGACACTGAAGCTTTCTTT

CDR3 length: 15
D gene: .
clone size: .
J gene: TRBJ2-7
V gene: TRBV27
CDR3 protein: CASSWSRGPQVEQYF
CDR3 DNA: TGTGCCAGCAGTTGGAGTCGGGGCCCCCAAGTGGAGCAGTACTTC

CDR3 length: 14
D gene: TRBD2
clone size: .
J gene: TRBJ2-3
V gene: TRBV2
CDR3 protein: CASRGTSGVDTQYF
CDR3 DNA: TGTGCCAGCAGGGGGACTAGCGGGGTTGATACGCAGTATTTT

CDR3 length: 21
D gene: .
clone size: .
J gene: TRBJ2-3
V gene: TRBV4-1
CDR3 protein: CASSQYRPNTGWRRGTDTQYF
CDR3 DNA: TGCGCCAGCAGCCAATATCGGCCCAACACCGGGTGGCGGCGGGGCACGGATACGCAGTATTTT

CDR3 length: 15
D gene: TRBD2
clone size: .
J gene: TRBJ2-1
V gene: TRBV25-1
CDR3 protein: CASSDGLAGNNEQFF
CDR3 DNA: TGTGCCAGCAGTGACGGACTAGCGGGGAATAATGAGCAGTTCTTC

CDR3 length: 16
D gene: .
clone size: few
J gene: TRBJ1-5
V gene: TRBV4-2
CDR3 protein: CASSQELGGSNQPQHF
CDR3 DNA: TGTGCCAGCAGCCAAGAATTAGGGGGGAGCAATCAGCCCCAGCATTTT

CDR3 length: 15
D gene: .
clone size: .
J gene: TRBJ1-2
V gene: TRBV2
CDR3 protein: CASSGPGVALGGYTF
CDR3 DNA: TGTGCCAGCAGTGGGCCGGGAGTTGCCCTGGGGGGCTACACCTTC

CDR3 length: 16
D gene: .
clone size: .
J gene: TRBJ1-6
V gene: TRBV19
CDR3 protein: CASSMMASPYNSPLHF
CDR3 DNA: TGTGCCAGTAGTATGATGGCGTCCCCCTATAATTCACCCCTCCACTTT

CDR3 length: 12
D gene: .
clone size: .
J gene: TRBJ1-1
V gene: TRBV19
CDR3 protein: CAVLREDTEAFF
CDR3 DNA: TGTGCCGTCCTCAGGGAGGACACTGAAGCTTTCTTT

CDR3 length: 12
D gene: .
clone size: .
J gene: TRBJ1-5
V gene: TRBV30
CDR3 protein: CAWSAGRQPQHF
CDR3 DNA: TGTGCCTGGTCGGCAGGGAGACAGCCCCAGCATTTT

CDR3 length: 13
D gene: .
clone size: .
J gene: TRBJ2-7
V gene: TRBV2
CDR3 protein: CASSETGSYEQYF
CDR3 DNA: TGTGCCAGCAGTGAAACAGGAAGCTACGAGCAGTACTTC

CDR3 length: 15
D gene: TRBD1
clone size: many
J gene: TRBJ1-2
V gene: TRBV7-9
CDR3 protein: CASSRPTGTNYGYTF
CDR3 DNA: TGTGCCAGCAGCCGACCGACAGGGACCAACTATGGCTACACCTTC

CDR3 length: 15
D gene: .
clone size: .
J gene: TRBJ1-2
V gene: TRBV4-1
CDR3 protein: CASSPDLSGATGYTF
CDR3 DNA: TGCGCCAGCAGCCCAGACCTGTCGGGGGCGACTGGCTACACCTTC

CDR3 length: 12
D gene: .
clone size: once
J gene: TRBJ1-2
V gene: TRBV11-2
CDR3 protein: CASSLGRTGYTF
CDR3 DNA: TGTGCCAGCAGCTTAGGACGGACTGGCTACACCTTC

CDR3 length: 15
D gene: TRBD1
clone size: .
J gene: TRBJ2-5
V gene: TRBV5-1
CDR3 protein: CASSTGQGGKETQYF
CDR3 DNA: TGCGCCAGCAGCACCGGACAGGGAGGCAAAGAGACCCAGTACTTC

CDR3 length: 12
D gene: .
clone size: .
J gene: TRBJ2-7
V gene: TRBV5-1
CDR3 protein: CASTSGSYEQYF
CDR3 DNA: TGCGCCAGCACCTCAGGATCCTACGAGCAGTACTTC